The following is a T cell receptor beta chain sequence with its context. This specimen belongs to a study of T cell changes during pregnancy in multiple sclerosis. J was trimmed by 4 bases and V by 3 bases; bases with no gene match: 6. CDR1 MRHNA and CDR2 SNTAGT come from the germline V gene. CDR3 length: 15 amino acids. Produced via immunoSEQ multiplex PCR; TCRdb's table is partial and in-frame only. The table records about 30,000 clones, about 89% of them present only once. This receptor was obtained from a female donor with multiple sclerosis, enrolled in a pregnancy study. The chain links TRBV6-4 to TRBJ2-1, with 7 bases fitting TRBD1. The sample in question was CD8+ T cells from peripheral blood mononuclear cells, obtained before pregnancy. For the CDR3, the DNA is TGTGCCAGCAGTGAGCCGGGACAGAATTACAATGAGCAGTTCTTC. This sequence encodes CASSEPGQNYNEQFF.